Detailed here is one T cell receptor beta chain. Its specificity is not known. Assay used: immunoSEQ multiplex PCR; TCRdb lists only in-frame clones, some missing. The sample consists of about 41,000 clones, 76% of them appearing once. The sort gate was single viable CD3+CD4+CD8-CD45RO+ cells for memory CD4+ T cells. After thawing, CD4+ T cells were positively selected. The data originate from a study of memory CD4+ T cells and cytomegalovirus serostatus. About the research overall: Donors were healthy Belgian adults, 10 or so CMV seropositive and 20 to 25 seronegative.

The CDR3 runs 15 residues. Per germline, CDR1 SGHDT and CDR2 YYEEEE. The J segment lost 3 bases and the V segment lost 1 base, leaving 3 bases of the junction unmatched. Study-level points and caveats: CD4+ memory repertoires contained about 40% of the roughly 150 reported CMV TCRbeta sequences. Suggested: most of the CMV-linked TCR signature lies in CD4+ memory cells.

This rearrangement joins TRBV5-6 to TRBJ1-4; 7 nucleotides line up with TRBD1. Sequenced material: memory CD4+ T cells from blood. The clonotype was recovered from an adult in good health and CMV-seronegative. CDR3 sequence: CASSLRGTANEKLFF. As DNA, the CDR3 is TGTGCCAGCAGCTTGAGGGGGACAGCTAATGAAAAACTGTTTTTT.